This T cell receptor beta chain is drawn from a study of Ad26.COV2.S vaccination and SARS-CoV-2 variants (dated by TCRdb to 2020 to 2022). About the study as a whole: Vaccine-arm donors came from COV1001, a multicentre, randomized, double-blind, placebo-controlled phase I-IIa trial of Ad26.COV2.S in healthy adults. Ad26.COV2.S was administered intramuscularly at 5 x 10^10 or 1 x 10^11 viral particles, either as a single shot or as two shots given 56 days apart. The specificity and breadth of SARS-CoV-2-reactive T cell receptors after Ad26.COV2.S vaccination were assessed by TCRbeta repertoire sequencing. A total of roughly 32 samples were included in the TCR-sequenced set, comprising roughly 19 Ad26.COV2.S vaccine recipients, 5 placebo recipients and 8 SARS-CoV-2 convalescent individuals. Trial participants were randomized into five groups of five: low-dose or high-dose Ad26.COV2.S given once or twice, or placebo on both occasions. Blinding of investigators to trial group allocation was maintained during experiments and outcome assessment.

TCRbeta CDR3 regions were sequenced with the immunoSEQ Assay. After extraction, genomic DNA underwent amplification by bias-controlled multiplex PCR, followed by high-throughput sequencing. In the authors' own workflow: To quantify the absolute abundance of every unique TCRbeta CDR3 region, sequences were collapsed and filtered. T cell fraction was estimated by normalizing TCRbeta template counts to usable DNA, with usable DNA measured through amplification of reference genes found in all nucleated cells. Repertoire TCRs were annotated as SARS-CoV-2-specific when V gene, CDR3 amino acid sequence and J gene were exactly matched to a known reactive TCR set. The reference SARS-CoV-2 TCR set was derived from MIRA and filtered for enrichment in COVID-19-positive ImmuneCODE repertoires, a step that removed public or cross-reactive TCRs. Based on the MIRA antigens, annotated TCRs were further analysed at the level of specific ORF or position within ORF. Depth was the summed frequency of annotated unique rearrangements, while breadth was defined as annotated unique rearrangements over total unique productive rearrangements. Group comparisons of TCR breadth used two-sided Wilcoxon rank-sum tests. Entries here come from immuneACCESS through TCRdb and include only in-frame sequences with V and J called. Some clones fail to appear in such tables; in the studies checked, an unresolved V gene covers under half of the shortfall, and the cause of the remainder is unknown. For V, J and clone size, that table is used; D and trimming come from the DNA. The sample profile shows hundreds of thousands of clones; more than 70% of them were found once. Together, the top ten hold about 1.5% of the sample.

Study-level results and caveats: After vaccination, spike-specific CD8+ and CD4+ T cell responses were reported to show substantial breadth. Comparable non-spike TCR breadth was observed between vaccine and placebo recipients, consistent with only spike being contained in the vaccine. The authors noted that the TCR breadth and depth analyses may have underestimated total T cell responses. Comparing responses between vaccine doses or regimens was not something the study was powered to do. Higher spike-specific TCR breadth was observed in Ad26.COV2.S recipients than in placebo recipients (P = 0.0014).

The treatment or condition label here, explained by the study, means: around 19 received Ad26.COV2.S at low or high dose, single or two shots; about 5 received placebo; per-sample allocation not given. Repertoires of vaccine and placebo recipients were sequenced from samples collected on day 63 after the first injection. In Cohort 1b, roughly 25 adults aged 18-55 years were enrolled at a single site in Boston, USA, between 29 July and 7 August 2020. Ad26.COV2.S consisted of a replication-incompetent adenovirus type 26 vector by which a prefusion-stabilized SARS-CoV-2 spike protein from the original Wuhan strain was expressed. There are a few counts of this clone. It has no known antigen specificity. Base qualities are not at hand, and no much larger clone is one base apart. Specimen: peripheral blood, collected in a trial of Ad26.COV2.S vaccine versus placebo. The sequence came from a person aged 18 to 59 who received the Ad26.COV2.S COVID-19 vaccine or a placebo.

The nucleotide sequence reads as follows: TGTGCCTGGGAGTCGGGTAGCGGGAGGTACGAGCAGTACTTC. It encodes CAWESGSGRYEQYF. The rearranged chain carries TRBV30 and TRBJ2-7; 10 bases in the junction line up with TRBD2. Ends trimmed: V by 5 bases, J by 4 bases; bases unmatched to a gene: 8. The cysteine opens and the phenylalanine closes a CDR3 of 14 amino acids. Here the CDR3 DNA is all that survives: 42 bases in frame from base 1. Via the germline V gene (reference sequence), CDR1 is GTSNPN and CDR2 SVGIG.